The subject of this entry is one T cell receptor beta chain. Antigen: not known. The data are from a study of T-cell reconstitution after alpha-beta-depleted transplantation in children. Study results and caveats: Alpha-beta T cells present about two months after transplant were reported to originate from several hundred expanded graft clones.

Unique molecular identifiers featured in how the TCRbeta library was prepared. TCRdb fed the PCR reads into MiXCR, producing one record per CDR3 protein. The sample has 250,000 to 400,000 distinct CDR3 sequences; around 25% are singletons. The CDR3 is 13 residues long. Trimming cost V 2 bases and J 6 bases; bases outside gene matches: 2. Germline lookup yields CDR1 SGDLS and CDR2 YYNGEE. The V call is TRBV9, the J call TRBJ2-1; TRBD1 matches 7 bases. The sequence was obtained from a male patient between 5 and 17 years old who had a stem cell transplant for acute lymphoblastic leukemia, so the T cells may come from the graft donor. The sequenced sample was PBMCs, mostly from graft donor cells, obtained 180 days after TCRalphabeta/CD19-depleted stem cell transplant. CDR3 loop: CASSVHRGNEQFF. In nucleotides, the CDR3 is TGTGCCAGCAGCGTTCACAGGGGCAATGAGCAGTTCTTC.